This entry lists 26 T cell receptor beta chains sequenced from one sample in a study of blood T cell repertoires in COVID-19. The data were produced by immunoSEQ multiplex PCR, yet TCRdb's version contains in-frame clones alone and is incomplete. Seen here are over 250,000 clones, roughly 85% observed once, and the top ten hold 9.4%. Sequencing was performed on peripheral blood. The receptors derive from a woman between 45 and 60 years old who had recovered from COVID-19.

The chain recombines TRBV29-1 with TRBJ2-3; 10 positions match TRBD1. Germline CDR1 SQVTM, CDR2 ANQGSEA. The CDR3 is made up of 14 amino acids. Trimming cost V 6 bases and J 1 base; bases outside gene matches: 4. CDR3 in DNA: TGCAGCGTCGAGGACAGGGGGGGCACAGATACGCAGTATTTT. Its protein product is CSVEDRGGTDTQYF.

The gene calls are TRBV25-1 and TRBJ2-3; 9 positions agree with TRBD1. The CDR3 runs to 17 residues. V lost 1 base to trimming and J lost 4 bases; unmatched junction nucleotides: 9. CDR1 MGHDK and CDR2 SYGVNS come from the germline V gene. CDR3 DNA sequence: TGTGCCAGCAGTGAATCACCGGGACAGGGCCTTCCAGATACGCAGTATTTT. Translating gives CASSESPGQGLPDTQYF.

The V gene is TRBV5-6, the J gene TRBJ1-6; 8 bases are a match to TRBD1. Germline trimming cut 0 bases from V and 8 bases from J; bases unmatched to any gene: 10. This CDR3 contains 17 residues. Per germline, CDR1 SGHDT and CDR2 YYEEEE. The CDR3 loop reads CASSLGDGDRLYSPLHF. The CDR3 DNA is TGTGCCAGCAGCTTGGGTGATGGGGACAGGCTATATTCACCCCTCCACTTT.

V usage is TRBV7-8 and J usage is TRBJ2-7, with D tentatively TRBD2 (6 bases). In germline, CDR1 is SGHVS, CDR2 FQNEAQ. The V end was cut by 5 bases, the J end by 3 bases, with 17 bases between. The CDR3 contains 15 residues. CDR3 DNA: TGTGCCAGCAGCCCGGATCCGGGGGAGCTCTACGAGCAGTACTTC. Its protein is CASSPDPGELYEQYF.

The count of this clone is one. The genes are TRBV7-9 and TRBJ2-2; TRBD1 matches 7 bases. V shed 1 base, J shed 6 bases, and the junction held 8 bases outside the gene matches. This CDR3 has 16 amino acids. Germline lookup yields CDR1 SEHNR and CDR2 FQNEAQ (reference sequence). The DNA of the CDR3 is TGTGCCAGCAGCTTAGAGGTGACAGGGCTCTCCGGGGAGCTGTTTTTT. It is translated as CASSLEVTGLSGELFF.

The chain is built from TRBV2 and TRBJ1-6; 7 nucleotides align to TRBD1. Trimming took 6 bases from V and 8 from J; bases not matched to a gene: 10. This CDR3 contains 15 residues. The germline gives CDR1 SNHLY, CDR2 FYNNEI. The CDR3 loop is CASRELGQTYSPLHF. Written as DNA, the CDR3 is TGTGCCAGCAGAGAGCTGGGACAGACCTATTCACCCCTCCACTTT.

As to this clone: Being one base from a much bigger clone, this may be a read error. The chain links TRBV11-1 to TRBJ1-2; 9 bases line up with TRBD1. After removal of 4 bases from V and 4 bases from J, the junction contained 1 base not matched to a gene. Germline V gene data show CDR1 as SGHAT and CDR2 as FQDESV (reference sequence). The CDR3 loop spans 13 amino acids. CDR3 sequence (DNA): TGTGCCAGCAGCTCGGGACAGGGCTATGGCTACACCTTC. This translates into CASSSGQGYGYTF.

The chain recombines TRBV5-5 with TRBJ2-7, with 9 bases fitting TRBD2. The CDR3 runs 15 residues. Germline CDR1 SGHKS, CDR2 YYEKEE (reference sequence). The V segment lost 1 base and the J segment 4 bases; nucleotides outside the gene matches: 6. CDR3 DNA: TGTGCCAGCAGCTTGATAACTAGCGGGCTGTACGAGCAGTACTTC. This encodes CASSLITSGLYEQYF.

This chain uses TRBV27 with TRBJ2-5; TRBD2 might be the D (6 bases). This CDR3 contains 16 residues. CDR1 and CDR2 from the germline V gene are MNHEY and SMNVEV (reference sequence). V gave up 6 bases and J gave up 2 bases, with 19 bases separating them. In DNA form, the CDR3 reads TGTGCCAGCAGGTCAATGGGGGTCGGGGGTCAAGAGACCCAGTACTTC. Translation: CASRSMGVGGQETQYF.

The chain combines TRBV28 with TRBJ2-1, with D perhaps matching TRBD2 (6 bases). Germline assignment: CDR1 MDHEN and CDR2 SYDVKM. The CDR3 loop spans 15 amino acids. Trimming pared 3 bases from V and 6 bases from J, leaving 15 bases between. The CDR3 nucleotides read TGTGCCAGCAGTTTTACCGGGAGCCGTTCCAATGAGCAGTTCTTC. Protein: CASSFTGSRSNEQFF. The variable domain in full, completed from reference TRBV28 and TRBJ2-1, reads DVKVTQSSRYLVKRTGEKVFLECVQDMDHENMFWYRQDPGLGLRLIYFSYDVKMKEKGDIPEGYSVSREKKERFSLILESASTNQTSMYLCASSFTGSRSNEQFFGPGTRLTVL.

The CDR3 DNA sequence: TGTGCCAGCAGTTCAAAGCTTTGGGGCGAACCCTACGAGCAGTACTTC. It codes for CASSSKLWGEPYEQYF. The chain couples TRBV13 to TRBJ2-7; D perhaps matches TRBD1 (5 bases). Germline values: CDR1 PRHDT, CDR2 FYEKMQ (reference sequence). Trimming removed 6 bases from V and 2 bases from J, with 20 bases in between. CDR3 length equals 16 residues.

The chain combines TRBV3-1 (or the pseudogene TRBV3-2) with TRBJ2-1, with 12 nucleotides matching TRBD2. J gave up 6 bases and V 1 base, and 13 bases lay outside the gene matches. The CDR3 consists of 19 residues. Germline-derived CDR1 and CDR2 are LGHDT and YNNKEL (reference sequence). CDR3 loop: CASSQGASGGGLSSNEQFF. As DNA, the CDR3 is TGTGCCAGCAGCCAAGGCGCTAGCGGGGGGGGCCTGTCGTCCAATGAGCAGTTCTTC.

CDR3 bases: TGTGCCAGCAGGCGGGACAGGGGGTCGGGAGCTTTCTTT. Amino acids: CASRRDRGSGAFF. The gene calls are TRBV3-1 (or the pseudogene TRBV3-2) and TRBJ1-1, with 11 bases fitting TRBD1. In germline, CDR1 is LGHDT, CDR2 YNNKEL (reference sequence). There are 13 residues in the CDR3. Germline trimming cut 6 bases from V and 10 bases from J; bases unmatched to any gene: 7.

The chain carries TRBV7-2 and TRBJ1-6; D gene ambiguous. The germline V and J ends were trimmed by 1 base and 10 bases, with 14 bases remaining between them. Germline CDR1 reads SGHTA; CDR2 reads FQGNSA. CDR3 size: 15 residues. The CDR3 nucleotides read TGTGCCAGCAGCTTAGTGGGCCAAACCCGGTCACCCCTCCACTTT. The encoded protein is CASSLVGQTRSPLHF.

J is TRBJ2-2 and V is TRBV18; perhaps TRBD2 as D (5 bases). The length of the CDR3 is 14 residues. With 4 bases removed from V and 2 bases from J, the gap between germline ends came to 8 bases. The germline V gene has CDR1 KGHSH and CDR2 LQKENI. This CDR3 is CASSHRGNTGELFF. Written as DNA, the CDR3 is TGTGCCAGCTCACATCGGGGAAACACCGGGGAGCTGTTTTTT.

The chain combines TRBV19 with TRBJ1-5; D uncertain. Per germline, CDR1 LNHDA and CDR2 SQIVND (reference sequence). Trimming left V 9 bases short and J 1 base short, with 19 bases between. The CDR3 has 16 amino acids. CDR3: CASQRDGGPSNQPQHF. CDR3 in DNA: TGTGCCAGCCAGAGGGATGGCGGGCCGAGCAATCAGCCCCAGCATTTT.

About this clone: Other DNA variants within this sample encode the same CDR3. The chain recombines TRBV5-4 with TRBJ2-2, with 9 bases identical to TRBD2. The V and J ends lost 0 bases and 2 bases, in that order; junction bases with no gene match: 2. Germline V gene data show CDR1 as SGHNT and CDR2 as YYREEE (reference sequence). The CDR3 extends over 16 amino acids. CDR3: CASSLGLAENTGELFF. In DNA, the CDR3 is TGTGCCAGCAGCTTGGGACTAGCGGAAAACACCGGGGAGCTGTTTTTT.

To note about this clone: With a far larger clone one base away, a read error is the likely cause. The rearrangement uses TRBV6-5 and TRBJ2-5; D is perhaps TRBD2 (5 bases). Trimming removed 2 bases from V and 2 bases from J, with 6 bases in between. The CDR3 runs 13 residues. From germline, CDR1 is MNHEY and CDR2 SVGAGI. The CDR3 nucleotides read TGTGCCAGCAGTTACCCGGGGCAAGAGACCCAGTACTTC. Translated: CASSYPGQETQYF.

V and J are TRBV6-1 and TRBJ2-3; 8 nucleotides line up with TRBD2. The V segment lost 0 bases and the J segment 1 base; nucleotides outside the gene matches: 6. Germline V gene lookup returns CDR1 MNHNS and CDR2 SASEGT. The CDR3 is 17 amino acids. CDR3 DNA: TGTGCCAGCAGTGAAGCTTTCCTAGCGGGTGGCACAGATACGCAGTATTTT. It is translated as CASSEAFLAGGTDTQYF.

The chain has TRBV18 and TRBJ1-4; D gene uncertain. Trimming cost V 0 bases and J 4 bases, with 12 bases left between them. There are 16 residues in the CDR3. Germline CDR1 and CDR2: KGHSH and LQKENI. CDR3 bases: TGTGCCAGCTCACCACCGGTGGCGGTCGATAATGAAAAACTGTTTTTT. Protein: CASSPPVAVDNEKLFF.

The chain combines TRBV5-1 with TRBJ1-3; 7 bases fit TRBD1. Germline CDR1 is SGHRS and CDR2 is YFSETQ. Trimming at V came to 1 base and at J to 0 bases, leaving 4 bases not matched to a gene. This CDR3 contains 16 residues. The CDR3 DNA reads as TGCGCCAGCAGCTTGCAGGGGGTCTTCTCTGGAAACACCATATATTTT. Amino acid sequence: CASSLQGVFSGNTIYF.

CDR3 residues: CASSVTRSATQYF. In DNA form, the CDR3 reads TGCGCCAGCAGCGTCACTAGGTCAGCGACCCAGTACTTC. This chain connects TRBV5-1 to TRBJ2-5; perhaps TRBD2 as D (5 bases). The CDR3 has 13 amino acids. V was shortened by 4 bases and J by 7 bases, with 14 bases between the two germline ends. The germline V gene has CDR1 SGHRS and CDR2 YFSETQ.

On this clone: Other DNA sequences of this sample code for an identical CDR3. The V call is TRBV18, the J call TRBJ1-1; D might be TRBD1 (5 bases). This CDR3 spans 13 amino acids. Trimming took off 4 bases at V and 2 bases at J, with 8 bases between the two ends. Germline CDR1 and CDR2: KGHSH and LQKENI. CDR3 sequence: CASSRGENTEAFF. CDR3 sequence (DNA): TGTGCCAGCTCACGGGGGGAAAACACTGAAGCTTTCTTT.

This clone was observed a single time. V gene TRBV29-1 combines with J gene TRBJ1-1; 7 positions agree with TRBD1. Germline V gene lookup returns CDR1 SQVTM and CDR2 ANQGSEA. The CDR3 has 12 amino acids. After removal of 6 bases from V and 1 base from J, the junction contained 2 bases not matched to a gene. This CDR3 is CSVGQTNTEAFF. CDR3 nucleotide sequence: TGCAGCGTGGGACAGACGAACACTGAAGCTTTCTTT.

The chain uses TRBV11-3 and TRBJ1-6; 9 bases fit TRBD1. The V gene end was trimmed by 4 bases and the J gene end by 8 bases; junction bases not matched to a gene: 18. The CDR3 runs to 19 residues. CDR1 is SGHNT, CDR2 YENEEA, per germline. This chain's CDR3 is CASSYHRDRVGIRDSPLHF. The CDR3 coding sequence is TGTGCCAGCAGCTATCACCGGGACAGGGTGGGAATTAGAGATTCACCCCTCCACTTT.

CDR3 DNA sequence: TGTGCCAGCAGCTTAGAGGGACTCAGATACGAGCAGTACTTC. As protein: CASSLEGLRYEQYF. The chain recombines TRBV7-8 with TRBJ2-7; the D gene is possibly TRBD2 (6 bases). V gave up 1 base and J gave up 4 bases, with 11 bases separating them. CDR3 length equals 14 residues. Germline CDR1 SGHVS, CDR2 FQNEAQ.